This T cell receptor beta chain emerged from a study of blood T cells in healthy people across ages. General observations from the study: Naive T cell percentage showed a strong correlation with the diversity of TCR beta.

Germline CDR1 is MDHEN and CDR2 is SYDVKM. V lost 7 bases and J 5 bases, leaving 12 bases between the germline ends. CDR3 length equals 13 residues. As to this clonotype: Its antigen is still unknown.

Using a J-beta primer mix together with a sample-barcoded 5' primer, a second PCR was run for about 7 to 12 cycles. TCRdb recomputed calls from the 5' RACE reads with MiXCR, one row per CDR3 protein. The sample comprises roughly 1.4 million distinct CDR3 sequences, roughly 59% of which are singletons, and roughly 6.3% rests with the top ten. The J gene is TRBJ1-5, the V gene TRBV28; D call uncertain. The TCR originated in a man aged 18-30 years in good health. Sequencing was done on a sample of blood. CDR3 sequence (DNA): TGTGCCAGCACCGTGACAAAATATCAGCCCCAGCATTTT. It is translated as CASTVTKYQPQHF.